This T cell receptor (beta chain) was identified in a study of brain T cells in children with intractable seizures. This table comes from immunoSEQ multiplex PCR, and its TCRdb copy is limited to in-frame clones, with some not included. There are 110,000 or so clones in the sample; roughly 94% occur only once, and 3.5% to 4% lies in the top ten. Germline-derived CDR1 and CDR2 are MNHEY and SVGAGI. This CDR3 comprises 15 residues. V was cut by 5 bases and J by 2 bases, with 13 bases left in between. The V call is TRBV6-5, the J call TRBJ2-1, with a possible D match to TRBD1 (6 bases). The clonotype comes from a boy under three years old with hemimegalencephaly and intractable seizures. The sequenced sample was peripheral blood, obtained at surgery. CDR3 amino acids: CASSRDKGAYNEQFF. CDR3 coding DNA: TGTGCCAGCAGTCGGGACAAGGGGGCCTACAATGAGCAGTTCTTC.